This entry describes one TCR beta chain. Using unique molecular identifiers, the investigators prepared the TCRbeta library. MiXCR, applied by TCRdb to the PCR reads, yields one record per CDR3 protein. Of approximately 510,000 distinct CDR3 sequences in the sample, about a sixth were seen once. This specimen comes from a study of T-cell reconstitution after alpha-beta-depleted transplantation in children. The V gene's germline CDR1 is SQVTM and CDR2 ANQGSEA. The CDR3 is made up of 10 amino acids. Trimming took off 5 bases at V and 4 bases at J, with 4 bases between the two ends. This TCR derives from a human donor who donated a stem cell graft to a child with acute lymphoblastic leukemia. Sequencing was performed on PBMCs from the stem cell graft donor, taken from the stem cell graft. This rearrangement joins TRBV29-1 to TRBJ2-3; D gene ambiguous. CDR3 nucleotides: TGCAGCGTTTTCCCAGATACGCAGTATTTT. Protein: CSVFPDTQYF.